This T cell receptor (beta chain) was retrieved from a study of cytomegalovirus exposure and HLA in healthy donors. About the research overall: The same platform was used for the 130 or so validation repertoires and the roughly 680 first-cohort repertoires, a later analysis reported.

Method: immunoSEQ multiplex PCR; TCRdb's copy keeps in-frame clones and lacks some. The sample lists 100,000 to 150,000 clones, roughly nine tenths occurring once. This CDR3 spans 15 amino acids. CDR1 is LNHDA, CDR2 SQIVND, per germline (reference sequence). V lost 6 bases and J 5 bases, leaving 19 bases between the germline ends. This receptor was identified in a woman aged 18-30 years in good health and CMV-seronegative. The chain carries TRBV19 and TRBJ1-2, with D unclear. Sequenced sample: PBMCs. The DNA of the CDR3 is TGTGCCAGTAGAACCCCCGGGAATCCAGAATATGGCTACACCTTC. The encoded protein is CASRTPGNPEYGYTF.